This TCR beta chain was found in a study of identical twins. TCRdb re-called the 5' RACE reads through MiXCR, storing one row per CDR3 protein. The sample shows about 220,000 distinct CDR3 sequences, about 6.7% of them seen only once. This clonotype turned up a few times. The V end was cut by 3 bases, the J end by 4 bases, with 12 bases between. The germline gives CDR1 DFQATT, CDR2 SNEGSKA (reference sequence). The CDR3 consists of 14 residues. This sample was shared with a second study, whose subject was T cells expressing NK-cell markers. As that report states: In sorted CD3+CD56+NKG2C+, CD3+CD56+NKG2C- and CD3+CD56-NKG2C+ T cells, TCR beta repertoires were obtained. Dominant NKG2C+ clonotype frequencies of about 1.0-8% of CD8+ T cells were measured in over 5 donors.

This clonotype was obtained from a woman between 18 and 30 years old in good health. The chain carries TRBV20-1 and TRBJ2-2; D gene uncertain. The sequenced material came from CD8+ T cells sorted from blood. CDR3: CSASTELGTGELFF. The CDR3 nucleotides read TGCAGTGCTAGTACAGAGCTGGGCACCGGGGAGCTGTTTTTT.